These T cell receptor beta chains were read from a single sample in a study of T cells after yellow fever vaccination. TCRdb recomputed calls from the 5' RACE reads with MiXCR, one row per CDR3 protein. The profile shows around 320,000 distinct CDR3 sequences, over 3.5% of them singletons. Sequencing was performed on PBMCs, taken 15 days after the yellow fever booster vaccination. These TCRs come from a man aged 18 to 35 who received the YFV17D yellow fever vaccine. The CDR3 runs from the conserved cysteine through the conserved F or W. Fields, in order: J gene, D gene, V gene, clone size, CDR3 protein, CDR3 DNA. A D gene is named only where the DNA matches it firmly. Not all rows give a size; the values are once, few, many and, for expanded clones, a class.

j_gene: TRBJ2-5; d_gene: -; v_gene: TRBV5-1; abundance: few; CDR3aa: CASSLGAEETQYF; CDR3nt: TGCGCCAGCAGCTTGGGTGCGGAAGAGACCCAGTACTTC
j_gene: TRBJ1-6; d_gene: -; v_gene: TRBV10-3; abundance: many; CDR3aa: CAIGGARNNSPLHF; CDR3nt: TGTGCCATCGGGGGGGCCCGAAATAATTCACCCCTCCACTTT
j_gene: TRBJ2-5; d_gene: TRBD2; v_gene: TRBV9; abundance: many; CDR3aa: CASSLSAGVAGVLETQYF; CDR3nt: TGTGCCAGCAGCCTCTCGGCGGGGGTAGCGGGGGTCCTAGAGACCCAGTACTTC
j_gene: TRBJ1-2; d_gene: -; v_gene: TRBV5-1; abundance: many; CDR3aa: CASSLADINYGYTF; CDR3nt: TGCGCCAGCAGCTTAGCGGACATCAACTATGGCTACACCTTC
j_gene: TRBJ2-7; d_gene: -; v_gene: TRBV7-9; abundance: many; CDR3aa: CASSLGTTGAGDEQYF; CDR3nt: TGTGCCAGCAGCTTAGGAACGACCGGGGCGGGCGACGAGCAGTACTTC
j_gene: TRBJ1-1; d_gene: -; v_gene: TRBV27; abundance: many; CDR3aa: CASSLYSGFSEAFF; CDR3nt: TGTGCCAGCAGTTTGTACTCGGGGTTCTCTGAAGCTTTCTTT
j_gene: TRBJ2-3; d_gene: -; v_gene: TRBV18; abundance: -; CDR3aa: CASSRTWRGLALPSTDTQYF; CDR3nt: TGTGCCAGCTCACGAACGTGGCGGGGGCTAGCCTTACCTAGCACAGATACGCAGTATTTT
j_gene: TRBJ1-6; d_gene: -; v_gene: TRBV7-9; abundance: -; CDR3aa: CASSLVIGSGSPLHF; CDR3nt: TGTGCCAGCAGCTTAGTTATCGGTTCGGGTTCACCCCTCCACTTT
j_gene: TRBJ1-4; d_gene: -; v_gene: TRBV27; abundance: few; CDR3aa: CASSLSIRAGNEKLFF; CDR3nt: TGTGCCAGCAGTTTATCTATCAGGGCTGGGAATGAAAAACTGTTTTTT
j_gene: TRBJ2-1; d_gene: TRBD2; v_gene: TRBV12-3/TRBV12-4; abundance: few; CDR3aa: CASRHGTSEYNEQFF; CDR3nt: TGTGCCAGCAGACACGGGACTAGCGAGTACAATGAGCAGTTCTTC
j_gene: TRBJ1-3; d_gene: -; v_gene: TRBV7-2; abundance: few; CDR3aa: CASSFSGVGGNTIYF; CDR3nt: TGTGCCAGCAGCTTCTCAGGGGTAGGGGGAAACACCATATATTTT